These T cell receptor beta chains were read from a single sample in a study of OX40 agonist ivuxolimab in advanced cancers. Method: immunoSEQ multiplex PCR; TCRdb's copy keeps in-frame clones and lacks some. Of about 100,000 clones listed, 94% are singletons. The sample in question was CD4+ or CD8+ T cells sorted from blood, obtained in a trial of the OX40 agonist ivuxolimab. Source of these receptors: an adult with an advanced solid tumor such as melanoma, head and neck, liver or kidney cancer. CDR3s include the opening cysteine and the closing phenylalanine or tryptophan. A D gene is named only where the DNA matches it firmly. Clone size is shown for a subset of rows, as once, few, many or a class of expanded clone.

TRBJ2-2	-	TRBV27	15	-	CASSPRGIVAGELFF	TGTGCCAGCAGTCCCCGGGGCATCGTTGCCGGGGAGCTGTTTTTT
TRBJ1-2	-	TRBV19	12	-	CASSPGVGGYTF	TGTGCCAGTAGTCCGGGGGTAGGCGGCTACACCTTC
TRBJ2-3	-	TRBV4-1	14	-	CASSQLQGTDTQYF	TGCGCCAGCAGCCAACTACAGGGTACAGATACGCAGTATTTT
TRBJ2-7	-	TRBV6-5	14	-	CASSQGVLGYEQYF	TGTGCCAGCAGCCAGGGTGTCCTTGGTTACGAGCAGTACTTC
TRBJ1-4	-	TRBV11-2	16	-	CASSTGTQTTNEKLFF	TGTGCCAGCAGTACCGGGACCCAGACGACTAATGAAAAACTGTTTTTT
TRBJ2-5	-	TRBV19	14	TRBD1	CASSKTGVWETQYF	TGTGCCAGTAGTAAGACAGGGGTGTGGGAGACCCAGTACTTC
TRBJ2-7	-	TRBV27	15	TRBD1	CASSLRGTGPTEQYF	TGTGCCAGCAGTTTAAGGGGGACAGGTCCTACGGAGCAGTACTTC
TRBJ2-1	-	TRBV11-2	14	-	CASSLKSPENEQFF	TGTGCCAGCAGCTTAAAGTCCCCGGAGAATGAGCAGTTCTTC
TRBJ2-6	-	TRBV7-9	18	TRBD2	CASSFSGRVISGANVLTF	TGTGCCAGCAGCTTCAGCGGGAGGGTAATTTCTGGGGCCAACGTCCTGACTTTC
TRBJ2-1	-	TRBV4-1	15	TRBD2	CASSQGGGNYNEQFF	TGCGCCAGCAGCCAAGGGGGGGGGAACTACAATGAGCAGTTCTTC
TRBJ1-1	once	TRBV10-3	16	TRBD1	CAIRRGLHLGNTEAFF	TGTGCCATCAGAAGGGGGCTACATTTAGGGAACACTGAAGCTTTCTTT
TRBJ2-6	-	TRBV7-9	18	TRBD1	CASSLEWPGGNGANVLTF	TGTGCCAGCAGCTTAGAGTGGCCAGGGGGTAACGGGGCCAACGTCCTGACTTTC
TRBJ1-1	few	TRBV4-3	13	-	CASSLLVNTEAFF	TGCGCCAGCAGCCTTTTGGTTAACACTGAAGCTTTCTTT
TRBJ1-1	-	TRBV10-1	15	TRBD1	CASSVDRGPNTEAFF	TGCGCCAGCAGTGTGGACAGGGGCCCGAACACTGAAGCTTTCTTT
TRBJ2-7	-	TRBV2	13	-	CASRPELGGEQYF	TGTGCCAGCAGACCAGAACTAGGGGGCGAGCAGTACTTC
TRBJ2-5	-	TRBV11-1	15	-	CASSPGPGGKETQYF	TGTGCCAGCAGCCCTGGCCCCGGGGGCAAAGAGACCCAGTACTTC
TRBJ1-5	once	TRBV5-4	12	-	CASSSTSGPQHF	TGTGCCAGCAGCTCGACGAGTGGGCCCCAGCATTTT
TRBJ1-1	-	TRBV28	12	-	CASSLRGYKAFF	TGTGCCAGCAGTTTACGGGGGTACAAAGCTTTCTTT
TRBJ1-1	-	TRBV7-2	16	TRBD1	CASSPRTGALNTEAFF	TGTGCCAGCAGCCCGAGGACAGGGGCCCTGAACACTGAAGCTTTCTTT
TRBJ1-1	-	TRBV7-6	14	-	CASSPRGRVSEAFF	TGTGCCAGCAGCCCCCGCGGCAGGGTCAGTGAAGCTTTCTTT
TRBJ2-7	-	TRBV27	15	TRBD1	CASSTRDRGTHEQYF	TGTGCCAGCAGTACCCGGGACAGGGGGACCCACGAGCAGTACTTC
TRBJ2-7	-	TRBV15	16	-	CATSGVGEPSSYEQYF	TGTGCCACCAGTGGGGTAGGGGAACCGAGCTCCTACGAGCAGTACTTC
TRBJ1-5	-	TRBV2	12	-	CASSAGVQPQHF	TGTGCCAGCAGTGCTGGAGTTCAGCCCCAGCATTTT
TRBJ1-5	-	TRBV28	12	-	CASSGGNQPQHF	TGTGCCAGCAGCGGGGGGAATCAGCCCCAGCATTTT
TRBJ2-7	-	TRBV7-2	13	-	CASSLEAGYEQYF	TGTGCCAGCAGCTTAGAGGCAGGCTACGAGCAGTACTTC
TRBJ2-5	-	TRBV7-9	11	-	CASSRQETQYF	TGTGCCAGCAGTCGACAAGAGACCCAGTACTTC
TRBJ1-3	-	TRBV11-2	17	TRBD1	CASSLIPRTGGGNTIYF	TGTGCCAGCAGCTTAATTCCTAGGACAGGGGGTGGAAACACCATATATTTT
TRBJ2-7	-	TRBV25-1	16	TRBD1	CASSAGTGSISYEQYF	TGTGCCAGCAGTGCTGGGACAGGGTCTATTTCCTACGAGCAGTACTTC
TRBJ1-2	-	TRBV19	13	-	CATQGQSNYGYTF	TGTGCCACCCAGGGCCAGTCTAACTATGGCTACACCTTC
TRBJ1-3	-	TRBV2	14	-	CASSGTTSGNTIYF	TGTGCCAGCAGTGGTACGACCTCTGGAAACACCATATATTTT
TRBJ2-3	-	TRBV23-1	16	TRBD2	CASSQQLAGKLDTQYF	TGCGCCAGCAGTCAACAACTAGCGGGAAAGTTAGATACGCAGTATTTT
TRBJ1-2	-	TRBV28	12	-	CASSPGTYGYTF	TGTGCCAGCAGTCCCGGGACCTATGGCTACACCTTC
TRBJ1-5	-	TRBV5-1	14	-	CASSVLQGSQPQHF	TGCGCCAGCAGCGTACTCCAGGGTAGTCAGCCCCAGCATTTT
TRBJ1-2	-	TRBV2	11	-	CASSLVGGYTF	TGTGCCAGCAGTCTGGTGGGTGGCTACACCTTC
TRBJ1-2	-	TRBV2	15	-	CASSETAGNNYGYTF	TGTGCCAGCAGTGAGACGGCAGGGAATAACTATGGCTACACCTTC
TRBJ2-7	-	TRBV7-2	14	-	CASSFKGDTYEQYF	TGTGCCAGCAGCTTTAAGGGCGACACCTACGAGCAGTACTTC
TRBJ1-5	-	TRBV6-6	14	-	CASSYVGTSQPQHF	TGTGCCAGCAGTTACGTGGGGACGTCTCAGCCCCAGCATTTT
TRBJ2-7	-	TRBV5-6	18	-	CASTLAWGVGQASYEQYF	TGTGCCAGCACCCTCGCTTGGGGGGTTGGACAGGCCTCCTACGAGCAGTACTTC
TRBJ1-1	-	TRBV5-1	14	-	CASSLEGTNTEAFF	TGCGCCAGCAGCTTGGAAGGGACGAACACTGAAGCTTTCTTT
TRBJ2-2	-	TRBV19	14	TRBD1	CASIPPGGTGELFF	TGTGCCAGTATTCCCCCAGGGGGTACCGGGGAGCTGTTTTTT
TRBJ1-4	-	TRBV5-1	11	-	CASSLNEKLFF	TGCGCCAGCAGCTTAAATGAAAAACTGTTTTTT
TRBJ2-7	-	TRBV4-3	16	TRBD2	CASSQDLRGYTYEQYF	TGCGCCAGCAGCCAAGATCTGCGGGGGTATACCTACGAGCAGTACTTC
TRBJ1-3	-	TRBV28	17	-	CASSFSVRVSSGNTIYF	TGTGCCAGCAGTTTTAGTGTAAGGGTCTCCTCTGGAAACACCATATATTTT
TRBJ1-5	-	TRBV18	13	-	CASSAVMEAQIKF	TGTGCCAGTAGCGCCGTCATGGAAGCTCAAATAAAGTTT
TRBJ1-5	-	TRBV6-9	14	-	CASSTGVRNQPQHF	TGTGCCAGCAGTACGGGGGTACGCAATCAGCCCCAGCATTTT
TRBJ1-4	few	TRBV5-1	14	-	CASSLGQTSEKLFF	TGCGCCAGCAGCTTGGGACAGACCAGCGAAAAACTGTTTTTT
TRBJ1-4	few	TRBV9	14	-	CASSVFDSNEKLFF	TGTGCCAGCAGCGTGTTTGATTCTAATGAAAAACTGTTTTTT
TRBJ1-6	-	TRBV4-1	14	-	CASSQAPGDSPLHF	TGCGCCAGCAGCCAAGCGCCAGGGGATTCACCCCTCCACTTT
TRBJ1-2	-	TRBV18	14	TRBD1	CASSGTGTHYGYTF	TGTGCCAGCTCAGGGACAGGGACCCACTATGGCTACACCTTC
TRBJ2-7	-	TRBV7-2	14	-	CASSLGRGPYEQYF	TGTGCCAGCAGCTTAGGTCGCGGACCCTACGAGCAGTACTTC
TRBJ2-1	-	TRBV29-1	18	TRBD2	CSVSGTSGRESSYNEQFF	TGCAGCGTATCCGGGACTAGCGGGAGGGAGAGCTCCTACAATGAGCAGTTCTTC
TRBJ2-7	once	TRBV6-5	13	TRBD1	CATKTGTGYEQYF	TGTGCCACCAAAACCGGGACAGGCTACGAGCAGTACTTC
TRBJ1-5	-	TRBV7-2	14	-	CASSAGPSNQPQHF	TGTGCCAGCAGCGCCGGTCCTAGCAATCAGCCCCAGCATTTT
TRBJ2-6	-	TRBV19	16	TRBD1	CASSTDRVGGANVLTF	TGTGCCAGTAGTACGGACAGGGTGGGAGGGGCCAACGTCCTGACTTTC
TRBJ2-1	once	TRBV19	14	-	CASSIVGPADEQFF	TGTGCCAGTAGTATAGTGGGGCCGGCGGATGAGCAGTTCTTC
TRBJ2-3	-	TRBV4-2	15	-	CASSPSKGQSDTQYF	TGTGCCAGCAGCCCCTCGAAGGGCCAGTCAGATACGCAGTATTTT